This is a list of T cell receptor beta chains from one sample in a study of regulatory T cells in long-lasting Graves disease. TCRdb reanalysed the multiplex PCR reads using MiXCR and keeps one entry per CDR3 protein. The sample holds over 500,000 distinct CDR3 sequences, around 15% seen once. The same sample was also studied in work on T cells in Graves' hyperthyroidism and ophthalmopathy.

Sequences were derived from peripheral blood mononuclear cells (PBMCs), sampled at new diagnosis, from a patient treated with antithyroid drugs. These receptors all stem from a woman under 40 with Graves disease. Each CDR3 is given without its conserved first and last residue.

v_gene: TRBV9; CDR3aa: ASSVGRANTEAF
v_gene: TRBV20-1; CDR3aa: SARAGGWNTEAF
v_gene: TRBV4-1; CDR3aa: ASSQEGSGGIGQY
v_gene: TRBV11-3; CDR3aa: ASSFGDDSYNEQF
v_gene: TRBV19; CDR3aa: ASSIGAGGTEAF
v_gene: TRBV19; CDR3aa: ASSISGGSIYNEQF
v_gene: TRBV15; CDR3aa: ATSRDKGSTDTQY
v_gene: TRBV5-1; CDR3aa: ASSLAVAYEQY
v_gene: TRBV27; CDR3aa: ASSSQGLHTEAF
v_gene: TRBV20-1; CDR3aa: SARRTGGYEQY
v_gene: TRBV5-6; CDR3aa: ASSFETYEQY
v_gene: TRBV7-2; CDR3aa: ASSQENLAGVTYEQY
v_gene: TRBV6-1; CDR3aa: ASSAQGPPTDTQY
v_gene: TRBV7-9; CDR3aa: ASSLGTWDSSYNEQF
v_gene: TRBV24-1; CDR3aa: ATSDPGGARDNEQF
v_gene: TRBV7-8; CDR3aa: AGSLGVPTNYGYT
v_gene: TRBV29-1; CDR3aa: SASDRGLNQPQH
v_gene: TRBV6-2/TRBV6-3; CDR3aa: ASSQVAGELTGELF
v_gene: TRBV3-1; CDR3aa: ASSPSGGEYNEQF
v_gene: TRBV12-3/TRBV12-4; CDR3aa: ASSFSQGQTNTEAF
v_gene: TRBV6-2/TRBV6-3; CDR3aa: ASSLAEGVEQF
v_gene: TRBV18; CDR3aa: ATSGGIGGYT
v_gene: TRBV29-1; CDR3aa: SAKRGTGTNEQY
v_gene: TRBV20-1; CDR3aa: SAENLAGGRSYNEQF
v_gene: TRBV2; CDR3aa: ASRGYPNTGELF